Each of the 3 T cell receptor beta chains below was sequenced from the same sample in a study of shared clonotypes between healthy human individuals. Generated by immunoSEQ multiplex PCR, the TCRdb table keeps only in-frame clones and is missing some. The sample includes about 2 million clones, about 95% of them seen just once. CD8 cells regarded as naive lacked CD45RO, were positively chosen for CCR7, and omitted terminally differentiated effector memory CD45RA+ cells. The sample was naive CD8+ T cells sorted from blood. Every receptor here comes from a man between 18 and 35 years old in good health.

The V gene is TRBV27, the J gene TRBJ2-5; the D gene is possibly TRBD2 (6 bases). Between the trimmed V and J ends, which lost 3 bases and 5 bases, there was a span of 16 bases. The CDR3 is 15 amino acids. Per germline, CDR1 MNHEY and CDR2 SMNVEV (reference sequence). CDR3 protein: CASSLGGLGAETQYF. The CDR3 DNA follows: TGTGCCAGCAGTTTGGGAGGTCTTGGCGCCGAGACCCAGTACTTC.

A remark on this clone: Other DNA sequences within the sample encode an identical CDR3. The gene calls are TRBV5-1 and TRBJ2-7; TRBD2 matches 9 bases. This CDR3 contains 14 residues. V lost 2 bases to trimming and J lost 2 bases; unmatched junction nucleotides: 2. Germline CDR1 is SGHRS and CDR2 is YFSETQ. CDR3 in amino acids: CASSFSGGTYEQYF. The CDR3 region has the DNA TGCGCCAGCAGCTTTAGCGGGGGAACCTACGAGCAGTACTTC. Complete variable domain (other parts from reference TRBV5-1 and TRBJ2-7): KAGVTQTPRYLIKTRGQQVTLSCSPISGHRSVSWYQQTPGQGLQFLFEYFSETQRNKGNFPGRFSGRQFSNSRSEMNVSTLELGDSALYLCASSFSGGTYEQYFGPGTRLTVT.

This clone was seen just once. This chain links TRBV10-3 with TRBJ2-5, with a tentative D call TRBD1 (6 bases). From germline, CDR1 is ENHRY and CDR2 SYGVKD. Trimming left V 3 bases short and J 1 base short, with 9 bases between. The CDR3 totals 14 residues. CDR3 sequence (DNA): TGTGCCATCAGTGACAGGGGTTTCCAAGAGACCCAGTACTTC. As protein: CAISDRGFQETQYF.